A selection of T cell receptor beta chains follows, all from one sample in a study of shared clonotypes between healthy human individuals. The table came from immunoSEQ multiplex PCR; TCRdb's copy has only in-frame clones and leaves some out. The sample has 90,000 to 150,000 clones; around 65% are singletons. The sample comprised memory CD8+ T cells sorted from blood. The receptors derive from a woman between 25 and 40 years old in good health. Both conserved end residues are part of each CDR3. D genes are given only for firm matches. Clone size is given for some rows only: seen once, a few or many times, or a class if the clone is expanded.

j_call | d_call | clone_size | v_call | cdr3_aa | cdr3_nt
TRBJ2-1 | . | few | TRBV5-5 | CASSLRRADEQFF | TGTGCCAGCAGCTTACGGAGGGCCGATGAGCAGTTCTTC
TRBJ2-7 | TRBD2 | . | TRBV2 | CASSKWPFGGSSYEQYF | TGTGCCAGCTCTAAGTGGCCCTTTGGCGGGAGTTCATACGAGCAGTACTTC
TRBJ1-3 | TRBD1 | . | TRBV28 | CASSPTGRRGRGNTIYF | TGTGCCAGCAGTCCGACCGGCCGCAGGGGGCGCGGAAACACCATATATTTT
TRBJ2-6 | TRBD1 | few | TRBV6-5 | CASSQGADGANVLTF | TGTGCCAGCAGTCAGGGGGCTGATGGGGCCAACGTCCTGACTTTC
TRBJ2-1 | TRBD2 | . | TRBV6-4 | CASSDGLAGNEQFF | TGTGCCAGCAGTGACGGACTAGCGGGCAATGAGCAGTTCTTC
TRBJ2-1 | TRBD2 | few | TRBV4-2 | CASSQEGTSGGYNEQFF | TGTGCCAGCAGCCAAGAGGGGACTAGCGGGGGCTACAATGAGCAGTTCTTC
TRBJ1-1 | . | . | TRBV10-2 | CASREFGGHTEAFF | TGCGCCAGCAGGGAGTTCGGAGGGCACACTGAAGCTTTCTTT
TRBJ2-1 | TRBD2 | . | TRBV5-1 | CASSWRLAGAFNEQFF | TGCGCCAGCAGCTGGAGACTAGCGGGCGCTTTCAATGAGCAGTTCTTC
TRBJ2-2 | . | . | TRBV2 | CASSEGPYTGELFF | TGTGCCAGCAGTGAGGGGCCGTACACCGGGGAGCTGTTTTTT
TRBJ2-2 | . | . | TRBV13 | CASSLGRRTGELFF | TGTGCCAGCAGCTTAGGCAGAAGGACCGGGGAGCTGTTTTTT
TRBJ2-7 | . | . | TRBV28 | CASSFEGEPYEQYF | TGTGCCAGCAGTTTTGAGGGGGAACCCTACGAGCAGTACTTC
TRBJ2-4 | TRBD2 | . | TRBV19 | CASSEIPLGGSKNIQYF | TGTGCCAGTAGTGAAATCCCCCTAGGCGGGAGCAAAAACATTCAGTACTTC
TRBJ2-7 | TRBD2 | . | TRBV5-1 | CASSLAGGPIHEQYF | TGCGCCAGCAGCCTAGCGGGAGGGCCTATCCACGAGCAGTACTTC
TRBJ1-1 | . | . | TRBV5-1 | CASSLGHEFSRGFF | TGCGCCAGCAGCTTGGGCCACGAGTTCTCCCGGGGTTTCTTT
TRBJ2-6 | . | . | TRBV28 | CASSTTRASGANVLTF | TGTGCCAGCAGTACCACTAGGGCCTCTGGGGCCAACGTCCTGACTTTC
TRBJ2-1 | TRBD2 | . | TRBV19 | CASSIELAGGRSNEQFF | TGTGCCAGTAGTATAGAACTAGCGGGAGGGCGGAGCAATGAGCAGTTCTTC
TRBJ1-1 | . | . | TRBV12-1 | CASSRPYVLMNTEAFF | TGTGCCAGCAGCCGTCCATATGTTCTGATGAACACTGAAGCTTTCTTT
TRBJ2-3 | . | . | TRBV15 | CATRRGAGSTDTQYF | TGTGCCACCAGAAGAGGGGCGGGGAGCACAGATACGCAGTATTTT
TRBJ2-7 | TRBD2 | . | TRBV7-2 | CASSYQGLAGSIYEQYF | TGTGCCAGCAGCTACCAAGGACTAGCGGGAAGTATTTACGAGCAGTACTTC
TRBJ2-7 | . | once | TRBV7-6 | CASSLADSPAQYF | TGTGCCAGCAGCTTAGCGGATAGTCCAGCACAGTACTTC
TRBJ2-3 | . | . | TRBV9 | CASSERVASTDTQYF | TGTGCCAGCAGCGAGCGGGTTGCTAGCACAGATACGCAGTATTTT
TRBJ2-7 | TRBD2 | few | TRBV25-1 | CASSLGTSGTYEQYF | TGTGCCAGCAGTCTCGGGACTAGCGGGACCTACGAGCAGTACTTC
TRBJ2-7 | TRBD2 | . | TRBV4-2 | CASSLLAGVQEQYF | TGTGCCAGCAGCTTGTTAGCGGGAGTACAAGAGCAGTACTTC
TRBJ2-3 | . | . | TRBV6-4 | CASSDGSGGSTDTQYF | TGTGCCAGCAGTGACGGTTCGGGCGGTAGCACAGATACGCAGTATTTT
TRBJ1-1 | . | . | TRBV7-2 | CASSFCTYCMAEAFF | TGTGCCAGCAGCTTCTGCACGTATTGTATGGCTGAAGCTTTCTTT
TRBJ2-7 | . | . | TRBV5-3 | CASLRTELRGQYF | TGTGCCAGTCTCCGGACAGAGCTACGAGGGCAGTACTTC
TRBJ2-1 | . | few | TRBV19 | CASSMAHRTVYNEQFF | TGTGCCAGTAGTATGGCCCACCGGACAGTTTACAATGAGCAGTTCTTC
TRBJ1-5 | . | . | TRBV4-2 | CASSQEVDGGPRVQHF | TGTGCCAGCAGCCAAGAGGTGGACGGCGGTCCTCGGGTCCAGCATTTT
TRBJ2-6 | . | . | TRBV28 | CASSIRWGWGANVLTF | TGTGCCAGCAGTATCCGATGGGGATGGGGGGCCAACGTCCTGACTTTC
TRBJ1-5 | . | . | TRBV10-3 | CATGRNMPQHF | TGTGCCACGGGTCGAAACATGCCCCAGCATTTT
TRBJ2-5 | . | . | TRBV6-5 | CASSYRQDPATQYF | TGTGCCAGCAGTTATCGACAGGACCCAGCGACCCAGTACTTC
TRBJ2-7 | . | . | TRBV9 | CASSPAGSSYEQYF | TGTGCCAGCAGCCCCGCCGGGAGCTCCTACGAGCAGTACTTC
TRBJ2-1 | TRBD2 | few | TRBV13 | CASSRGTSGSHEQFF | TGTGCCAGCAGCCGGGGCACTAGCGGGAGCCATGAGCAGTTCTTC
TRBJ2-7 | . | . | TRBV5-8 | CASSLLLMGEQYF | TGTGCCAGCAGCTTGCTCCTGATGGGAGAGCAGTACTTC
TRBJ2-7 | . | . | TRBV6-1 | CASSDGLLNYEQYF | TGTGCCAGCAGTGACGGGCTACTTAACTACGAGCAGTACTTC
TRBJ2-1 | TRBD2 | . | TRBV27 | CASSLTSGSSYNEQFF | TGTGCCAGCAGTTTAACTAGCGGGAGCTCCTACAATGAGCAGTTCTTC
TRBJ2-7 | . | . | TRBV6-5 | CASSYSSSSYEQYF | TGTGCCAGCAGTTACTCGAGCAGTTCCTACGAGCAGTACTTC
TRBJ1-1 | TRBD1 | . | TRBV5-1 | CASSLDPAGQLMNTEAFF | TGCGCCAGCAGCTTGGACCCAGCGGGACAGCTTATGAACACTGAAGCTTTCTTT
TRBJ2-1 | TRBD2 | . | TRBV9 | CASSEGTSGAEQFF | TGTGCCAGCAGCGAGGGGACTAGCGGGGCGGAGCAGTTCTTC
TRBJ2-5 | . | . | TRBV28 | CASRPKGGAWTQYF | TGTGCCAGCAGGCCGAAGGGGGGCGCTTGGACCCAGTACTTC
TRBJ2-5 | . | . | TRBV10-3 | CAISEVGGVETQYF | TGTGCCATCAGTGAGGTTGGGGGCGTGGAGACCCAGTACTTC
TRBJ1-2 | . | . | TRBV6-1 | CASSEISSLRGYTF | TGTGCCAGCAGTGAAATATCCTCGTTGAGAGGCTACACCTTC
TRBJ1-5 | . | . | TRBV18 | CASSPGENQPQHF | TGTGCCAGCTCACCCGGGGAGAATCAGCCCCAGCATTTT
TRBJ2-4 | TRBD1 | . | TRBV5-4 | CASSRGQGRNIQYF | TGTGCCAGCAGCCGTGGACAGGGGAGGAACATTCAGTACTTC
TRBJ2-7 | . | . | TRBV5-5 | CASSLWRGEDYEQYF | TGTGCCAGCAGCTTGTGGAGGGGGGAGGACTACGAGCAGTACTTC
TRBJ2-3 | TRBD2 | once | TRBV7-9 | CASSFIDLAGVADTQYF | TGTGCCAGCAGTTTTATCGACTTAGCGGGAGTAGCAGATACGCAGTATTTT